The 2 T cell receptor beta chains below were found in one sample sequenced in a study of shared clonotypes between healthy human individuals. Using immunoSEQ multiplex PCR, the repertoire was profiled, and TCRdb retains in-frame clones only, with some absent. The top ten hold 0.45% of the sample, which has approximately 1,500,000 clones, approximately 98% seen once. Sequenced: naive CD4+ T cells sorted from blood. Subset meaning: CD45RA+ positively selected. These receptors were collected from a man aged 30 to 45 in good health.

V is TRBV5-4 and J is TRBJ1-5; tentatively, D is TRBD1 (5 bases). The CDR3 loop spans 16 amino acids. Deletions cut 0 bases from V and 3 bases from J, with 13 bases between. The V gene's germline CDR1 is SGHNT and CDR2 YYREEE (reference sequence). CDR3 amino acids: CASSLGGLDPNQPQHF. In nucleotides, the CDR3 is TGTGCCAGCAGCTTGGGGGGCCTAGACCCCAATCAGCCCCAGCATTTT.

The rearrangement links TRBV29-1 to TRBJ2-5; 11 bases are shared with TRBD2. The V and J ends lost 4 bases and 1 base, in that order; junction bases with no gene match: 5. Germline CDR1 SQVTM, CDR2 ANQGSEA. The CDR3 is 15 amino acids. The CDR3 DNA reads as TGCAGCGTTGTATCTACTAGCGGGAGCCAAGAGACCCAGTACTTC. Translating it yields CSVVSTSGSQETQYF.